Sequencing of this T cell receptor beta chain was carried out in a study of T-cell reconstitution after alpha-beta-depleted transplantation in children. This clonotype has more than one count but fewer than ten. CDR1 and CDR2 from the germline V gene are LGHNA and YNFKEQ. V dropped 0 bases and J dropped 7; count of bases not matched to a gene: 9. The CDR3 runs 17 residues. Construction of the TCRbeta library involved unique molecular identifiers. MiXCR, run by TCRdb on the PCR reads, gives a single entry per CDR3 protein. The data show about a million distinct CDR3 sequences, roughly 29% seen once. The sequences come from PBMCs, mostly from graft donor cells, collected 360 days after TCRalphabeta/CD19-depleted stem cell transplant. The origin of this receptor is a boy under three years old who had a stem cell transplant for SCID, so the T cells may come from the graft donor. The rearrangement uses TRBV4-2 and TRBJ2-1; 10 bases are shared with TRBD2. The CDR3 protein is CASSQDSSGGARNEQFF. The CDR3 region has the DNA TGTGCCAGCAGCCAAGATTCGAGCGGGGGGGCCCGGAATGAGCAGTTCTTC.